This T cell receptor (beta chain) was retrieved from a study of a mutant IDH1 vaccine in newly diagnosed glioma. Background on the study: Vaccine dosing followed radiotherapy by 4-6 weeks, or accompanied temozolomide cycles. Earlier treatment was radiotherapy, temozolomide, or both, with most getting both.

Of note for this clone: Its antigen is currently unknown.

The CDR3 totals 15 residues. CDR1 is MNHEY, CDR2 SVGAGI, per germline. Trimming at V came to 6 bases and at J to 2 bases, leaving 7 bases not matched to a gene. Findings and caveats of the study: The occurrence of vaccine-induced immune responses was seen in 80% to 95% of patients. Alterations occurring in top peripheral T cell clonotypes seemed unrelated to pseudoprogression.

TCRdb's copy holds only in-frame clones and misses some; the assay was immunoSEQ multiplex PCR. The table records 40,000 to 45,000 clones, around 74% of them present only once. Sample time point: week 23, last vaccination. The study gave 300 ug of mutant IDH1 20-mer peptide per vaccine dose, with topical imiquimod. Specimen: PBMCs, collected from a glioma patient whose treatment included an IDH1 peptide vaccine. The gene calls are TRBV6-5 and TRBJ2-7; TRBD1 matches at 10 bases. This TCR derives from a man aged 50 or older with glioma. CDR3 region: CASSPDRGRTYEQYF. CDR3 DNA: TGTGCCAGCAGCCCTGACAGGGGGCGTACCTACGAGCAGTACTTC.